A selection of T cell receptor beta chains follows, all from one sample in a study of blood T cell repertoires in COVID-19. Sequencing was performed with immunoSEQ multiplex PCR; in TCRdb, only in-frame clones are kept and a portion is missing. Of 130,000 or so clones in the sample, 82% are singletons; the top ten hold approximately 5%. The source material was peripheral blood. The receptors stem from an older woman with acute or convalescent COVID-19. Each CDR3 is given with its conserved first and last residue. A D gene is named only where the DNA matches it firmly. A clone size is listed for some rows: how often the clone was seen (once, few, many), or a class if it is expanded.

j_call: TRBJ1-3; d_call: NA; v_call: TRBV19; clone_size: NA; cdr3_nt: TGTGCCAGTCGGGTGGGGGGTAGGGCATCTGGAAACACCATATATTTT; cdr3_aa: CASRVGGRASGNTIYF
j_call: TRBJ1-1; d_call: TRBD1; v_call: TRBV29-1; clone_size: NA; cdr3_nt: TGCAGCGTTGAGGAAGGGGGCGCCGGCACTGAAGCTTTCTTT; cdr3_aa: CSVEEGGAGTEAFF
j_call: TRBJ2-3; d_call: TRBD1; v_call: TRBV29-1; clone_size: few; cdr3_nt: TGCAGCGACCGGACAGGGGTAGATACGCAGTATTTT; cdr3_aa: CSDRTGVDTQYF
j_call: TRBJ1-1; d_call: NA; v_call: TRBV7-2; clone_size: few; cdr3_nt: TGTGCCAGCAGCTTACAACGGGGAAACACTGAAGCTTTCTTT; cdr3_aa: CASSLQRGNTEAFF
j_call: TRBJ2-2; d_call: NA; v_call: TRBV3-1/TRBV3-2; clone_size: NA; cdr3_nt: TGTGCCAGCAGCCATTCAGTTCCCGCGGCCGGGGAGCTGTTTTTT; cdr3_aa: CASSHSVPAAGELFF
j_call: TRBJ2-2; d_call: NA; v_call: TRBV15; clone_size: NA; cdr3_nt: TGTGCCACCAGCAGAGATTGGCAGGGGTCCGGGGAGCTGTTTTTT; cdr3_aa: CATSRDWQGSGELFF
j_call: TRBJ1-5; d_call: TRBD1; v_call: TRBV24-1; clone_size: NA; cdr3_nt: TGTGCCACCAGCGGGACAGGGGGCTTCAATCAGCCCCAGCATTTT; cdr3_aa: CATSGTGGFNQPQHF
j_call: TRBJ2-1; d_call: NA; v_call: TRBV6-2/TRBV6-3; clone_size: once; cdr3_nt: TGTGCCAGCAGTTACCCCGATGAGCAGTTCTTC; cdr3_aa: CASSYPDEQFF
j_call: TRBJ2-6; d_call: TRBD1; v_call: TRBV3-1/TRBV3-2; clone_size: NA; cdr3_nt: TGTGCCAGCAGCTACCGACAGGGGGCCTTTCGGGGGGCCAACGTCCTGACTTTC; cdr3_aa: CASSYRQGAFRGANVLTF
j_call: TRBJ1-6; d_call: TRBD1; v_call: TRBV7-9; clone_size: NA; cdr3_nt: TGTGCCAGCAGCTTAGCAGACAGGGGACCCCTCCACTTT; cdr3_aa: CASSLADRGPLHF
j_call: TRBJ2-7; d_call: NA; v_call: TRBV5-6; clone_size: NA; cdr3_nt: TGTGCCAGCAGCTTGGGGGTCCCGGGGAGCGAGCAGTACTTC; cdr3_aa: CASSLGVPGSEQYF
j_call: TRBJ2-1; d_call: NA; v_call: TRBV5-6; clone_size: NA; cdr3_nt: TGTGCCAGCAGCCTTTCCTACAATGAGCAGTTCTTC; cdr3_aa: CASSLSYNEQFF
j_call: TRBJ2-5; d_call: TRBD1; v_call: TRBV7-8; clone_size: NA; cdr3_nt: TGTGCCAGCAGCTTAGCCCGACAGGGGATTTACTTC; cdr3_aa: CASSLARQGIYF
j_call: TRBJ2-5; d_call: NA; v_call: TRBV2; clone_size: NA; cdr3_nt: TGTGCCAGCAAGCGACTAGTCACGCTTCAGACCCAGTACTTC; cdr3_aa: CASKRLVTLQTQYF
j_call: TRBJ2-3; d_call: TRBD1; v_call: TRBV4-1; clone_size: NA; cdr3_nt: TGCGCCAGCAGCCATAAGAGACAGGGGACAGATACGCAGTATTTT; cdr3_aa: CASSHKRQGTDTQYF
j_call: TRBJ2-7; d_call: NA; v_call: TRBV18; clone_size: NA; cdr3_nt: TGTGCCAGCTCAAAGGAGGCCTACGAGCAGTACTTC; cdr3_aa: CASSKEAYEQYF
j_call: TRBJ2-2; d_call: NA; v_call: TRBV4-3; clone_size: NA; cdr3_nt: TGCGCCAGCAGCCAAGATGAAGGGGTCGGGGAGCTGTTTTTT; cdr3_aa: CASSQDEGVGELFF
j_call: TRBJ2-3; d_call: TRBD1; v_call: TRBV25-1; clone_size: few; cdr3_nt: TGTGCCAGCAGTGAGACAGGGTCGACAGATACGCAGTATTTT; cdr3_aa: CASSETGSTDTQYF
j_call: TRBJ2-5; d_call: TRBD2; v_call: TRBV7-2; clone_size: NA; cdr3_nt: TGTGCCAGCAGCCCAAAGTCTAGCGGACAAGAGACCCAGTACTTC; cdr3_aa: CASSPKSSGQETQYF
j_call: TRBJ1-1; d_call: NA; v_call: TRBV4-2; clone_size: NA; cdr3_nt: TGTGCCAGCAGCCTATCTAAGAACACTGAAGCTTTCTTT; cdr3_aa: CASSLSKNTEAFF
j_call: TRBJ2-3; d_call: TRBD2; v_call: TRBV30; clone_size: NA; cdr3_nt: TGTGCCTGGAGGACGGGGGGGTCGGATACGCAGTATTTT; cdr3_aa: CAWRTGGSDTQYF
j_call: TRBJ1-2; d_call: TRBD1; v_call: TRBV7-9; clone_size: NA; cdr3_nt: TGTGCCAGCAGTCTGACGGGACAGCTTCAAGCTAACTATGGCTACACCTTC; cdr3_aa: CASSLTGQLQANYGYTF
j_call: TRBJ1-2; d_call: TRBD1; v_call: TRBV19; clone_size: NA; cdr3_nt: TGTGCCAGGCCGGGACAGGGGAGCCTGGGGGACACCTTC; cdr3_aa: CARPGQGSLGDTF
j_call: TRBJ1-1; d_call: NA; v_call: TRBV10-3; clone_size: NA; cdr3_nt: TGTGCCATCAGTGAGTCGCGGGGACTCACTGAAGCTTTCTTT; cdr3_aa: CAISESRGLTEAFF
j_call: TRBJ2-1; d_call: NA; v_call: TRBV5-1; clone_size: NA; cdr3_nt: TGCGCCAGCAGAGGGGGGGTCGAACAGTTCTTC; cdr3_aa: CASRGGVEQFF
j_call: TRBJ2-1; d_call: TRBD1; v_call: TRBV6-4; clone_size: NA; cdr3_nt: TGTGCCAGCAGGAGGGACAGTGAAAACAATGAGCAGTTCTTC; cdr3_aa: CASRRDSENNEQFF
j_call: TRBJ1-2; d_call: NA; v_call: TRBV5-6; clone_size: NA; cdr3_nt: TGTGCCAGCAGCTTATCAGGGTCCAACTATGGCTACACCTTC; cdr3_aa: CASSLSGSNYGYTF
j_call: TRBJ2-1; d_call: TRBD2; v_call: TRBV7-3; clone_size: NA; cdr3_nt: TGTGCCAGCAGCTTAGATCGAGCGGGGGTGGAGCAGTTCTTC; cdr3_aa: CASSLDRAGVEQFF
j_call: TRBJ1-2; d_call: TRBD1; v_call: TRBV25-1; clone_size: NA; cdr3_nt: TGTGCCAGCAGTGAACCACAGGGGCGCTATGGCTACACCTTC; cdr3_aa: CASSEPQGRYGYTF
j_call: TRBJ2-7; d_call: NA; v_call: TRBV12-2; clone_size: NA; cdr3_nt: TGTGCAAGTCGCCTACGGGGACTGGTCGGTCCCTACGAGCAGTACTTC; cdr3_aa: CASRLRGLVGPYEQYF
j_call: TRBJ2-1; d_call: TRBD2; v_call: TRBV7-2; clone_size: NA; cdr3_nt: TGTGCCAGCAGCTTATCGATCCTAGCGGGCTTACCTAAGCAGTTCTTC; cdr3_aa: CASSLSILAGLPKQFF
j_call: TRBJ2-1; d_call: TRBD2; v_call: TRBV5-1; clone_size: NA; cdr3_nt: TGCGCCAGCAGCTTGGGATGGACTAGCCTGGCGAATGAGCAGTTCTTC; cdr3_aa: CASSLGWTSLANEQFF
j_call: TRBJ1-2; d_call: NA; v_call: TRBV3-1/TRBV3-2; clone_size: NA; cdr3_nt: TGTGCCAGCAGCTTCCGGGACGGGAGGGGTGCTAACTATGGCTACACCTTC; cdr3_aa: CASSFRDGRGANYGYTF
j_call: TRBJ1-1; d_call: NA; v_call: TRBV30; clone_size: NA; cdr3_nt: TGTGCCTGGAACAGAATGAACACTGAAGCTTTCTTT; cdr3_aa: CAWNRMNTEAFF
j_call: TRBJ2-7; d_call: TRBD2; v_call: TRBV5-1; clone_size: NA; cdr3_nt: TGCGCCAGCAGCTTGCCGGGACTAGCGGCCCCCTACGAGCAGTACTTC; cdr3_aa: CASSLPGLAAPYEQYF
j_call: TRBJ1-2; d_call: NA; v_call: TRBV15; clone_size: NA; cdr3_nt: TGTGCCACCAGCAGAGATAGAGTAGCGGGCTACACCTTC; cdr3_aa: CATSRDRVAGYTF
j_call: TRBJ2-7; d_call: TRBD2; v_call: TRBV12-3/TRBV12-4; clone_size: NA; cdr3_nt: TGTGCCAGCAGTTTTCGGGGGGGGAGCGAGCAGTACTTC; cdr3_aa: CASSFRGGSEQYF
j_call: TRBJ1-5; d_call: NA; v_call: TRBV19; clone_size: NA; cdr3_nt: TGTGCCAGTAGTATAACAGTGAGCCGTAATCAGCCCCAGCATTTT; cdr3_aa: CASSITVSRNQPQHF
j_call: TRBJ2-3; d_call: NA; v_call: TRBV9; clone_size: NA; cdr3_nt: TGTGCCAGCAGCCCCTACACAGATACGCAGTATTTT; cdr3_aa: CASSPYTDTQYF
j_call: TRBJ1-2; d_call: NA; v_call: TRBV19; clone_size: NA; cdr3_nt: TGTGCCAGTATTCGATCGGGACTACTGGTAGGCTACACCTTC; cdr3_aa: CASIRSGLLVGYTF
j_call: TRBJ1-2; d_call: NA; v_call: TRBV7-2; clone_size: NA; cdr3_nt: TGTGCCAGCAGCATTGGGACTTCCCCAGCCTATGGCTACACCTTC; cdr3_aa: CASSIGTSPAYGYTF
j_call: TRBJ1-1; d_call: NA; v_call: TRBV5-1; clone_size: NA; cdr3_nt: TGCGCCAGCAGCCCCCAACAGGGTATGAACACTGAAGCTTTCTTT; cdr3_aa: CASSPQQGMNTEAFF
j_call: TRBJ1-1; d_call: NA; v_call: TRBV30; clone_size: NA; cdr3_nt: TGTGCCTGTAAGTTGTCAGGGAACACTGAAGCTTTCTTT; cdr3_aa: CACKLSGNTEAFF
j_call: TRBJ1-5; d_call: TRBD1; v_call: TRBV7-8; clone_size: NA; cdr3_nt: TGTGCCAGCAGCCGGGACAGGAGCAATCAGCCCCAGCATTTT; cdr3_aa: CASSRDRSNQPQHF